One sample yielded the 21 T cell receptor beta chains listed below, sequenced in a study of T cells after yellow fever vaccination. Each CDR3 protein gets one entry after TCRdb re-called the 5' RACE reads with MiXCR. This table holds tens of thousands of distinct CDR3 sequences, approximately 7.5% found once. Specimen: CD8+ T cells sorted from PBMCs, collected on the day of the yellow fever booster vaccination. The receptors were gathered from a man younger than 40 who received the YFV17D yellow fever vaccine.

At least ten counts were recorded for this clonotype. The rearrangement joins TRBV27 to TRBJ2-3; D is undetermined. Germline loops: CDR1 MNHEY, CDR2 SMNVEV (reference sequence). V was clipped by 3 bases and J by 4 bases, with 11 bases between them. CDR3 length: 14 residues. As DNA, the CDR3 is TGTGCCAGCAGTTTGATGGATGGCGCAGATACGCAGTATTTT. It is translated as CASSLMDGADTQYF.

There are a few counts of this clonotype. The chain links TRBV29-1 to TRBJ2-2; D gene unclear. Germline assignment: CDR1 SQVTM and CDR2 ANQGSEA. The CDR3 covers 16 residues. V dropped 5 bases and J dropped 2 bases, with 18 bases sitting between them. This chain's CDR3 is CSVKGLMEHNTGELFF. The CDR3, as DNA: TGCAGCGTTAAGGGTTTAATGGAACACAACACCGGGGAGCTGTTTTTT.

This clonotype came up many times. The gene calls are TRBV11-2 and TRBJ1-4, with no clear D. The CDR3 totals 11 residues. Trimming removed 3 bases from V and 7 bases from J, with 3 bases in between. CDR1 is SGHAT, CDR2 FQNNGV, per germline. The CDR3 DNA sequence: TGTGCCAGCAGCTTCGGTGAAAAACTGTTTTTT. This codes for CASSFGEKLFF.

The chain couples TRBV6-2 or TRBV6-3 to TRBJ2-3, with TRBD2 as a possible D gene (5 bases). CDR1 and CDR2 (germline): MNHEY, SVGEGT. Trimming pared 6 bases from V and 6 bases from J, leaving 19 bases between. This CDR3 region has 15 residues. The CDR3 reads CASRPTSFSCDTQYF. The DNA of the CDR3 is TGTGCCAGCAGGCCCACTAGTTTCTCTTGTGATACGCAGTATTTT.

V gene TRBV4-2 combines with J gene TRBJ2-3, with D unclear. Germline values: CDR1 LGHNA, CDR2 YNFKEQ. This CDR3 is 17 amino acids long. With 0 bases removed from V and 2 bases from J, the gap between germline ends came to 15 bases. The DNA of the CDR3 is TGTGCCAGCAGCCAAGAAGCCACTCTAGACCCCACAGATACGCAGTATTTT. Amino acid sequence: CASSQEATLDPTDTQYF.

The chain joins TRBV7-6 to TRBJ1-6; the D gene is possibly TRBD1 (5 bases). The V end was cut by 6 bases, the J end by 9 bases, with 12 bases between. CDR3 size: 13 residues. CDR1 is SGHVS, CDR2 FNYEAQ, per germline. The CDR3 sequence is CASSYTRASPLHF. The CDR3 DNA follows: TGTGCCAGCAGTTATACCAGGGCTTCACCCCTCCACTTT.

The V and J genes are TRBV30 and TRBJ2-5; TRBD1 aligns across 7 bases. Germline CDR1 is GTSNPN and CDR2 is SVGIG (reference sequence). Trimming took 4 bases from V and 3 from J; bases not matched to a gene: 11. CDR3 length equals 15 residues. The CDR3 nucleotides are TGTGCCTGGAAAAATCCAGGGGGACGGGAAGAGACCCAGTACTTC. Translating gives CAWKNPGGREETQYF.

This clonotype has just a few counts. The V call is TRBV25-1, the J call TRBJ2-5; D ambiguous. Trimming left V 7 bases short and J 5 bases short, with 8 bases between. Germline-derived CDR1 and CDR2 are MGHDK and SYGVNS. The CDR3 has 11 residues. Here the CDR3 DNA reads TGTGCCAGCACCAATACCGAGACCCAGTACTTC. It encodes CASTNTETQYF.

This clonotype was seen repeatedly, ten times or more. V and J are TRBV6-5 and TRBJ2-1; 7 nucleotides align to TRBD2. The germline V gene has CDR1 MNHEY and CDR2 SVGAGI. Germline trimming cut 4 bases from V and 4 bases from J; bases unmatched to any gene: 7. The CDR3 runs to 15 residues. As DNA, the CDR3 is TGTGCCAGCAGTTCCGTCCAGCGGGGTTACAATGAGCAGTTCTTC. Translating gives CASSSVQRGYNEQFF.

V is TRBV11-2 and J is TRBJ2-2; D call uncertain. The CDR3 totals 17 residues. Per the germline V gene, CDR1 is SGHAT and CDR2 is FQNNGV. Trimming cost V 0 bases and J 4 bases, with 15 bases left between them. CDR3 protein: CASSLEPLEILTGELFF. In nucleotides, the CDR3 is TGTGCCAGCAGCTTAGAGCCTCTGGAAATTCTCACCGGGGAGCTGTTTTTT.

This clonotype was counted a few times. The chain is built from TRBV20-1 and TRBJ2-3; 11 bases are a match to TRBD1. V trimming: 0 bases; J trimming: 6 bases; junction bases outside the gene matches: 8. Germline V gene lookup returns CDR1 DFQATT and CDR2 SNEGSKA (reference sequence). This CDR3 region has 16 residues. The CDR3 nucleotides are TGCAGTGCTAGAGACCGGGACAGGGGGTGGTTCGATACGCAGTATTTT. Residues: CSARDRDRGWFDTQYF.

This clonotype has at least ten counts. The V call is TRBV27, the J call TRBJ2-3, with unresolved D. Trimming removed 3 bases from V and 0 bases from J, with 10 bases in between. This CDR3 has 15 amino acids. Germline V gene lookup returns CDR1 MNHEY and CDR2 SMNVEV (reference sequence). CDR3 coding DNA: TGTGCCAGCAGTTTGTTCTTCGGGAGCACAGATACGCAGTATTTT. It yields the protein CASSLFFGSTDTQYF.

This clonotype appeared a few times. The rearrangement uses TRBV5-1 and TRBJ2-7, with no clear D. The CDR3 loop spans 13 amino acids. Per germline, CDR1 SGHRS and CDR2 YFSETQ. With 3 bases removed from V and 2 bases from J, the gap between germline ends came to 9 bases. The CDR3 sequence: CASSSNSAYEQYF. The DNA of the CDR3 is TGCGCCAGCAGCTCAAACAGTGCCTACGAGCAGTACTTC.

This clonotype was seen more than once but under ten times. The chain joins TRBV7-9 to TRBJ2-3; the D is unclear. The CDR3 spans 13 residues. V lost 6 bases and J lost 1, with 8 bases in between. Germline V gene data show CDR1 as SEHNR and CDR2 as FQNEAQ (reference sequence). Here the CDR3 DNA reads TGTGCCAGCAGGAAGGACGGCACAGATACGCAGTATTTT. Residues: CASRKDGTDTQYF.

This clonotype was seen only a few times. The chain is built from TRBV9 and TRBJ2-7; TRBD2 matches at 11 bases. The CDR3 sequence is 16 residues long. V shed 0 bases, J shed 4 bases, and the junction held 6 bases outside the gene matches. The germline gives CDR1 SGDLS, CDR2 YYNGEE. DNA for the CDR3: TGTGCCAGCAGCGTAGGAGGGACTAGCGGACTATACGAGCAGTACTTC. Amino acids: CASSVGGTSGLYEQYF.

This chain joins TRBV9 and TRBJ2-7, with 11 bases identical to TRBD1. CDR1 and CDR2 from the germline V gene are SGDLS and YYNGEE. V shed 6 bases and J 7 bases; nucleotides not matched to a gene: 12. The CDR3 totals 15 residues. This CDR3 reads CASIVPGTGGFEQYF. In DNA form, the CDR3 reads TGTGCCAGCATCGTTCCCGGGACAGGGGGGTTTGAGCAGTACTTC.

A few counts support this clonotype. The rearrangement uses TRBV12-3 or TRBV12-4 and TRBJ2-1; weak D call: TRBD2 (5 bases). This CDR3 contains 15 residues. The germline V and J ends were trimmed by 5 bases and 1 base, with 12 bases remaining between them. In DNA, the CDR3 is TGTGCCAGCAGTCCCTTTAGCGAGTCCTACAATGAGCAGTTCTTC. Translating it yields CASSPFSESYNEQFF.

This clonotype was seen a few times. The V and J genes are TRBV5-1 and TRBJ1-3; TRBD1 might be the D (6 bases). Germline CDR1 reads SGHRS; CDR2 reads YFSETQ. With 4 bases removed from V and 5 bases from J, the gap between germline ends came to 19 bases. The CDR3 is 16 residues long. The CDR3 spells CASSPIGGGHRNTIYF. The CDR3 region has the DNA TGCGCCAGCAGCCCGATCGGGGGGGGCCATCGAAACACCATATATTTT.

This clonotype was recorded a few times. CDR3 coding DNA: TGTGCCAGCAGCACCACAGGGGGCTTGAATCAGCCCCAGCATTTT. Protein product: CASSTTGGLNQPQHF. The genes are TRBV6-5 and TRBJ1-5; 9 nucleotides agree with TRBD1. V shed 6 bases, J shed 4 bases, and the junction held 7 bases outside the gene matches. The V gene's germline CDR1 is MNHEY and CDR2 SVGAGI. This CDR3 comprises 15 residues.

The J gene is TRBJ1-1, the V gene TRBV6-5; D unclear. The CDR3 has 15 residues. CDR1 and CDR2 from the germline V gene are MNHEY and SVGAGI. V was clipped by 6 bases and J by 0 bases, with 14 bases between them. CDR3 nucleotides: TGTGCCAGCAGCCGACTCTTCGTGATGAACACTGAAGCTTTCTTT. This sequence encodes CASSRLFVMNTEAFF.

This clonotype was seen more than once but under ten times. This chain joins TRBV6-1 and TRBJ2-7; possibly TRBD2 for D (6 bases). Germline V gene lookup returns CDR1 MNHNS and CDR2 SASEGT. The V end was cut by 8 bases, the J end by 2 bases, with 13 bases between. This CDR3 has 13 residues. Here the CDR3 reads CASREEGPYEQYF. The DNA for the CDR3 is TGTGCCAGCCGCGAGGAGGGGCCCTACGAGCAGTACTTC.